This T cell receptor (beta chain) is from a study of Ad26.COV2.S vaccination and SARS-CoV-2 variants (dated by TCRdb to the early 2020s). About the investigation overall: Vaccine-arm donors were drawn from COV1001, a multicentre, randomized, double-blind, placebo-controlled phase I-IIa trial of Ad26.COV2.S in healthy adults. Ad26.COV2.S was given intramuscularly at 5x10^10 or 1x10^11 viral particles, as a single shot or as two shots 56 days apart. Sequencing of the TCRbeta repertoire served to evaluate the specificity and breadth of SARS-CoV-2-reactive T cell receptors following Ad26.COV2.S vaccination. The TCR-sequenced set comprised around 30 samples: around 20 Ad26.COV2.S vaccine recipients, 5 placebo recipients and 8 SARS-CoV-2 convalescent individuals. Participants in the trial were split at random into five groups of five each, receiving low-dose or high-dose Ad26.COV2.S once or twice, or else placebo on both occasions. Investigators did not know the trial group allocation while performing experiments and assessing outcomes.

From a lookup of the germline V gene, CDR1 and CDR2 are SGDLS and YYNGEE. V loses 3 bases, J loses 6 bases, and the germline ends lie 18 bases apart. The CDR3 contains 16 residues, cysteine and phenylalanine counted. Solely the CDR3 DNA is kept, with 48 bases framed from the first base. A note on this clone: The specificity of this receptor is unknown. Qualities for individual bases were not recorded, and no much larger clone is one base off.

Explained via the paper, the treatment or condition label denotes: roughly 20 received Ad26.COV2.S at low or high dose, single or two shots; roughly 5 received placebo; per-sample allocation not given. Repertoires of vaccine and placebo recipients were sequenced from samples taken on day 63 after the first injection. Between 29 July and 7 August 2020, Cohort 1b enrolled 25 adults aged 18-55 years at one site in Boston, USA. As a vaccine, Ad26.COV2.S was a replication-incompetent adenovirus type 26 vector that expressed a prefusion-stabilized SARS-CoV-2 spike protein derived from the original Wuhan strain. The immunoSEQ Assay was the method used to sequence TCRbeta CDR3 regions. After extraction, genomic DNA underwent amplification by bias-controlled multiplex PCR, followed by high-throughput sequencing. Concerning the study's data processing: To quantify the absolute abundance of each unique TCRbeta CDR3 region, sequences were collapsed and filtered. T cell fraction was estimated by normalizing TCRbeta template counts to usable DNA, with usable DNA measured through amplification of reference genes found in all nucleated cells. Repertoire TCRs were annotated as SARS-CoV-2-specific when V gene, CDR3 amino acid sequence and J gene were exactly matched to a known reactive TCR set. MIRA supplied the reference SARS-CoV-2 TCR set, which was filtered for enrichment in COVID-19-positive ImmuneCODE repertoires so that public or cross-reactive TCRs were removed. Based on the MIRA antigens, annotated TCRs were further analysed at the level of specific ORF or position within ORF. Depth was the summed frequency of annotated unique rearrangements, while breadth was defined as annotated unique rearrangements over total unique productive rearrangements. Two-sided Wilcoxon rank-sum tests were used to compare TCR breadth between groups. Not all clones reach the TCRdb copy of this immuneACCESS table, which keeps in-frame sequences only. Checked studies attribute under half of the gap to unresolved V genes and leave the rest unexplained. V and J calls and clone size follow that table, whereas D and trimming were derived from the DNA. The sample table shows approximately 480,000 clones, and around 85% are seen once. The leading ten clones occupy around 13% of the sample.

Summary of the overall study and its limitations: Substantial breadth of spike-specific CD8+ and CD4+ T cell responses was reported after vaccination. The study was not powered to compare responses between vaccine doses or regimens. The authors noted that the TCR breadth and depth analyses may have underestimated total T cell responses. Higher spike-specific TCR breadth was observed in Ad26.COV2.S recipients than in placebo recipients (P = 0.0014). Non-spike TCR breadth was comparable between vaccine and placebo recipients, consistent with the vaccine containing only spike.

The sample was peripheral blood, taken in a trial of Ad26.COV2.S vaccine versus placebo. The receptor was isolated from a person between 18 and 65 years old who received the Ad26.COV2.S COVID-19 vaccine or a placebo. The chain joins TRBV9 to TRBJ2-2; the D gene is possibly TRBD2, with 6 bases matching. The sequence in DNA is TGTGCCAGCAGCGAGCGGGCCCGATTAGAGGCCGGGGAGCTGTTTTTT. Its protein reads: CASSERARLEAGELFF.